What follows describes a single T cell receptor beta chain. This sample was taken from a study of blood T cell repertoires in COVID-19. After removal of 4 bases from V and 2 bases from J, the junction contained 5 bases not matched to a gene. There are 14 residues in the CDR3. Germline assignment: CDR1 SGHRS and CDR2 YFSETQ. Sequenced by immunoSEQ multiplex PCR; TCRdb stores in-frame clones only, minus some. The repertoire includes 300,000 to 400,000 clones, approximately 85% of them detected once, and around 6.9% sits in the top ten. The sequence was obtained from a human donor in a cohort sampled during active COVID-19. Source material: peripheral blood. This sequence joins TRBV5-1 and TRBJ1-2; 7 bases align to TRBD1. CDR3 amino acids: CASSLDRPNYGYTF. CDR3 nucleotides: TGCGCCAGCAGCCTGGACAGGCCCAACTATGGCTACACCTTC.